The 15 T cell receptor beta chains in this list originate from one sample, sequenced in a study of beta chain features in type 1 diabetes. All of the isolated RNA was reverse transcribed, so expressed TCRB transcripts were sequenced. Using immunoSEQ multiplex PCR, the repertoire was profiled, and TCRdb retains in-frame clones only, with some absent. The repertoire includes about 260,000 clones, roughly two thirds of them detected once, and 0.053% sits in the top ten. The source material was naive CD4+ T cells from blood. The receptors shown here come from a man aged 30 to 45 in good health.

This clone has just a few counts. This sequence joins TRBV30 and TRBJ1-2; possible D gene TRBD1, 6 bases. The V gene's germline CDR1 is GTSNPN and CDR2 SVGIG (reference sequence). Trimming took off 1 base at V and 3 bases at J, with 15 bases between the two ends. The CDR3 covers 15 residues. The CDR3 here is CAWSAGGHRDYGYTF. DNA of the CDR3: TGTGCCTGGAGTGCTGGGGGACACAGGGACTATGGCTACACCTTC. Full variable domain (missing parts from reference TRBV30 and TRBJ1-2): SQTIHQWPATLVQPVGSPLSLECTVEGTSNPNLYWYRQAAGRGLQLLFYSVGIGQISSEVPQNLSASRPQDRQFILSSKKLLLSDSGFYLCAWSAGGHRDYGYTFGSGTRLTVV.

This clone was counted only a few times. This sequence joins TRBV7-9 and TRBJ2-1, with TRBD2 matching 8 bases. Looked up from germline, CDR1 is SEHNR and CDR2 is FQNEAQ (reference sequence). With V trimmed by 5 bases and J by 0 bases, 3 bases remained unmatched. CDR3 size: 15 residues. The CDR3 loop reads CASSQSGSSYNEQFF. CDR3 coding DNA: TGTGCCAGCAGCCAGAGCGGGAGCTCCTACAATGAGCAGTTCTTC.

This clone came up a few times. This CDR3 reads CASSEPGRGTKNIQYF. Written as DNA, the CDR3 is TGTGCCAGCAGTGAACCCGGTCGGGGAACCAAAAACATTCAGTACTTC. The J gene is TRBJ2-4, the V gene TRBV2; possibly TRBD2 for D (5 bases). CDR1 SNHLY and CDR2 FYNNEI come from the germline V gene. Deletions cut 2 bases from V and 2 bases from J, with 13 bases between. CDR3 length: 16 residues.

This clone appeared once. V usage is TRBV28 and J usage is TRBJ2-7; perhaps TRBD1 as D (6 bases). Looked up from germline, CDR1 is MDHEN and CDR2 is SYDVKM. The V end lost 5 bases, the J end lost 0 bases, and 14 bases lay between the germline ends. This CDR3 spans 15 amino acids. The CDR3 DNA sequence: TGTGCCAGCAGTGAACCCGGGACAAGCTCCTACGAGCAGTACTTC. Protein: CASSEPGTSSYEQYF. The full variable domain, with the rest looked up from reference TRBV28 and TRBJ2-7, is DVKVTQSSRYLVKRTGEKVFLECVQDMDHENMFWYRQDPGLGLRLIYFSYDVKMKEKGDIPEGYSVSREKKERFSLILESASTNQTSMYLCASSEPGTSSYEQYFGPGTRLTVT.

The chain carries TRBV28 and TRBJ2-7, with TRBD2 matching over 7 bases. Germline CDR1 MDHEN, CDR2 SYDVKM. After removal of 8 bases from V and 5 bases from J, the junction contained 9 bases not matched to a gene. This CDR3 region has 13 residues. CDR3 in amino acids: CASSQGGAHEQYF. For the CDR3, the DNA is TGTGCCAGCTCCCAGGGAGGGGCCCACGAGCAGTACTTC.

This clone was seen a few times. V is TRBV1 and J is TRBJ2-1; the table gives TRBD2 as D, unverified against the DNA. TRBV1 is noted as a pseudogene. The CDR3 covers 19 residues. The CDR3 bases are TGCACCAGCAGCCCCCACGCCCCTAGCGGGGGTGTGCCCTACAATGAGCAGTTCTTC. Residues: CTSSPHAPSGGVPYNEQFF.

This clone has a single count. The chain recombines TRBV4-2 with TRBJ2-5; 7 bases match TRBD1. CDR3 length equals 15 residues. V was clipped by 4 bases and J by 2 bases; unmatched bases: 7. CDR1 and CDR2 from the germline V gene are LGHNA and YNFKEQ. CDR3 residues: CASSRTGTEQETQYF. The CDR3 bases are TGTGCCAGCAGCCGAACAGGGACAGAACAAGAGACCCAGTACTTC.

The chain combines TRBV27 with TRBJ2-7; D is perhaps TRBD2 (5 bases). Trimming removed 7 bases from V and 4 bases from J, with 20 bases in between. CDR1 MNHEY and CDR2 SMNVEV come from the germline V gene (reference sequence). This CDR3 has 15 residues. The CDR3 coding sequence is TGTGCCAGCACCACCCCCGGGAAGTGGGGTTACGAGCAGTACTTC. Protein product: CASTTPGKWGYEQYF.

As for this clone: Other DNA sequences in this sample translate to the same CDR3. The rearrangement joins TRBV30 to TRBJ1-5; TRBD1 is a possible D gene (6 bases). The V gene's germline CDR1 is GTSNPN and CDR2 SVGIG (reference sequence). Trimming took off 1 base at V and 5 bases at J, with 9 bases between the two ends. The CDR3 extends over 13 amino acids. In DNA form, the CDR3 reads TGTGCCTGGAGTGGAGGGGGGGATCAGCCCCAGCATTTT. It yields the protein CAWSGGGDQPQHF. The whole variable domain, remainder taken from reference TRBV30 and TRBJ1-5, is SQTIHQWPATLVQPVGSPLSLECTVEGTSNPNLYWYRQAAGRGLQLLFYSVGIGQISSEVPQNLSASRPQDRQFILSSKKLLLSDSGFYLCAWSGGGDQPQHFGDGTRLSIL.

The gene calls are TRBV4-1 and TRBJ2-7, with D unclear. Per the germline V gene, CDR1 is MGHRA and CDR2 is YSYEKL. The CDR3 runs 14 residues. Trimming took 3 bases from V and 3 from J, leaving 12 bases between them. CDR3 loop: CASSHPGRNYEQYF. The CDR3 bases are TGCGCCAGCAGCCACCCCGGACGGAACTACGAGCAGTACTTC.

V usage is TRBV7-9 and J usage is TRBJ1-4; 7 positions match TRBD1. Germline loops: CDR1 SEHNR, CDR2 FQNEAQ (reference sequence). Unmatched junction bases numbered 7, after V lost 5 bases and J lost 4 bases. There are 15 residues in the CDR3. The CDR3 region has the DNA TGTGCCAGCAGCCCCCGGACAGGTGTTAATGAAAAACTGTTTTTT. Amino acids: CASSPRTGVNEKLFF.

CDR3 in amino acids: CASSSPQGGTPLYF. DNA of the CDR3: TGTGCCAGCAGCTCCCCCCAAGGGGGGACTCCACTGTACTTC. The chain combines TRBV11-2 with TRBJ2-7; D possibly matches TRBD1 or TRBD2 (6 bases each). This CDR3 is 14 amino acids long. Trimming removed 4 bases at V and 12 bases at J, with 22 bases between. Germline lookup yields CDR1 SGHAT and CDR2 FQNNGV.

The chain couples TRBV25-1 to TRBJ1-2; D gene ambiguous. This CDR3 spans 14 amino acids. CDR1 is MGHDK and CDR2 is SYGVNS in the germline V gene. V dropped 2 bases and J dropped 1 base, with 8 bases sitting between them. CDR3 loop: CASSERGNNYGYTF. The CDR3 DNA is TGTGCCAGCAGTGAAAGAGGGAATAACTATGGCTACACCTTC.

V is TRBV30 and J is TRBJ2-2; TRBD2 agrees at 12 bases. With V trimmed by 3 bases and J by 3 bases, 8 bases remained unmatched. CDR3 length: 17 residues. Germline V gene data show CDR1 as GTSNPN and CDR2 as SVGIG (reference sequence). The CDR3 DNA follows: TGTGCCTGGAGGAAAACTAGCGGGAGGCCCGACACCGGGGAGCTGTTTTTT. Amino acids: CAWRKTSGRPDTGELFF.

The chain combines TRBV6-5 with TRBJ2-7; 8 bases line up with TRBD1. CDR1 MNHEY and CDR2 SVGAGI come from the germline V gene. J gave up 3 bases and V 6 bases, and 10 bases lay outside the gene matches. CDR3 length: 15 residues. CDR3 protein: CASRQRQGADYEQYF. The CDR3 region has the DNA TGTGCCAGCAGACAGCGGCAGGGGGCCGACTACGAGCAGTACTTC.